The 15 T cell receptor beta chains presented below share a single source sample, sequenced in a study of read filtering for tumor transcriptome and immune sequencing. Molecular barcoded adaptors covering alpha/delta and beta/gamma chains were used on roughly 400 ng RNA. From the reads, TCRdb called clonotypes with MiXCR, one entry per CDR3 protein. The sample contains over 35,000 distinct CDR3 sequences, 12% of which appear only once. Sequencing was carried out using a population of CD138-negative cells sorted from bone marrow. These receptors came from a donor at least 40 years old with multiple myeloma.

This clonotype was seen at least ten times. The gene calls are TRBV6-6 and TRBJ2-5, with TRBD2 as a possible D gene (5 bases). CDR1 is MNHNY and CDR2 is SVGAGI in the germline V gene (reference sequence). This CDR3 is built from 15 residues. V lost 2 bases and J 3 bases, leaving 13 bases between the germline ends. CDR3 nucleotides: TGTGCCAGCAGTTACGGCGGGTACCTCAAAGAGACCCAGTACTTC. This codes for CASSYGGYLKETQYF.

With respect to this clonotype: Because the CDR3 is missing its conserved closing phenylalanine or tryptophan, this is likely a read error. The V gene is TRBV20-1, the J gene TRBJ2-2, with TRBD2 matching 10 bases. The CDR3 runs 15 residues. Germline V gene lookup returns CDR1 DFQATT and CDR2 SNEGSKA (reference sequence). The CDR3 DNA sequence: TGCGGTGCTAGGGGCGAGCGGGGGGGCCTCGGGGAGCTGTTTCTT. It codes for CGARGERGGLGELFL.

In its sample, this clonotype was seen a few times. Possible read error: a much larger clone is one base away. The V and J genes are TRBV28 and TRBJ2-6, with D maybe TRBD2 (5 bases). Germline V gives CDR1 MDHEN, CDR2 SYDVKM. The CDR3 runs to 15 residues. The CDR3 region is CDSSSGFSGANVLTF. CDR3 nucleotides: TGTGACAGCAGCAGCGGCTTCTCTGGGGCCAACGTCCTGACTTTC.

The chain is built from TRBV20-1 and TRBJ2-7, with D perhaps matching TRBD2 (6 bases). Germline assignment: CDR1 DFQATT and CDR2 SNEGSKA (reference sequence). This CDR3 is 12 amino acids long. V lost 3 bases and J lost 2, with 8 bases in between. Here the CDR3 DNA reads TGCAGTGCTAGCCCGGGGGCCTACGAGCAGTACTTC. Residues: CSASPGAYEQYF.

This clonotype was counted at least ten times. The rearrangement links TRBV20-1 to TRBJ2-3; D is possibly TRBD1 (6 bases). This CDR3 region has 12 residues. CDR1 and CDR2 (germline): DFQATT, SNEGSKA (reference sequence). Trimming took off 7 bases at V and 2 bases at J, with 10 bases between the two ends. CDR3 in amino acids: CSGGGPTDTQYF. The CDR3 DNA is TGCAGTGGAGGGGGACCCACAGATACGCAGTATTTT.

With respect to this clonotype: A much more abundant neighbour one base away suggests this may be a read error. The chain carries TRBV7-2 and TRBJ1-5; a possible D gene is TRBD1 (6 bases). Germline V lookup: CDR1 SGHTA, CDR2 FQGNSA. V gave up 5 bases and J gave up 5 bases, with 22 bases separating them. The CDR3 contains 17 residues. The CDR3 nucleotides read TGTGCCAGCAGCGCCCGGGCGGGACGGGGGGCTTATCAGCCCCAGCATTTT. As protein: CASSARAGRGAYQPQHF.

This clonotype was recorded at least ten times. The chain recombines TRBV7-3 with TRBJ2-2; D unresolved. Trimming left V 1 base short and J 5 bases short, with 8 bases between. Germline V CDR1 and CDR2: SGHTA, FQGTGA. This CDR3 has 14 amino acids. CDR3 region: CASSLSRVTGELFF. The CDR3 DNA sequence: TGTGCCAGCAGCTTAAGTAGAGTGACCGGGGAGCTGTTTTTT.

This clonotype showed up many times. V gene TRBV5-4 combines with J gene TRBJ1-1; a weak D match, TRBD1 (6 bases). Germline CDR1 SGHNT, CDR2 YYREEE (reference sequence). The V and J ends lost 4 bases and 5 bases respectively, with 12 bases between them. This CDR3 has 13 amino acids. CDR3 in DNA: TGTGCCAGCAGCACCGACCAGGGGACTGAAGCTTTCTTT. Amino acids: CASSTDQGTEAFF.

In its sample, this clonotype was seen many times. The rearrangement uses TRBV6-2 or TRBV6-3 and TRBJ1-5, with TRBD1 as a possible D gene (6 bases). V dropped 8 bases and J dropped 5 bases, with 16 bases sitting between them. Per the germline V gene, CDR1 is MNHEY and CDR2 is SVGEGT. The CDR3 covers 14 residues. This CDR3 is CASGTGTTHQPQHF. CDR3 nucleotides: TGTGCCAGCGGGACGGGGACAACCCATCAGCCCCAGCATTTT.

In the case of this clonotype: The conserved phenylalanine or tryptophan normally closing the CDR3 is absent here, so this likely arose from a read error. This chain links TRBV7-2 with TRBJ2-1, with 9 nucleotides matching TRBD2. CDR1 and CDR2 (germline): SGHTA, FQGNSA. CDR3 length: 15 amino acids. For the CDR3, the DNA is TGTGCCAGCAGCTTGGGCGGGGGGGCGCTCAATGGGCAGTTCCTC. Its translation: CASSLGGGALNGQFL.

In this sample, this clonotype turned up many times. This chain joins TRBV7-2 and TRBJ2-5; no clear D. Trimming shortened V by 1 base and J by 5 bases, and 17 bases separated the two germline ends. Germline V CDR1 and CDR2: SGHTA, FQGNSA. The CDR3 runs 16 residues. CDR3 sequence reads: CASSLVLADAGETQYF. In DNA form, the CDR3 reads TGTGCCAGCAGCTTAGTTTTAGCAGACGCCGGGGAGACCCAGTACTTC.

This clonotype was recorded many times. The rearrangement links TRBV7-9 to TRBJ2-3, with TRBD1 matching 7 bases. The CDR3 runs 16 residues. The germline CDR1 and CDR2 sequences are SEHNR and FQNEAQ (reference sequence). V was clipped by 6 bases and J by 3 bases; unmatched bases: 12. CDR3 residues: CASSYYGTDATDTQYF. CDR3 coding DNA: TGTGCCAGCAGTTATTATGGGACAGACGCTACAGATACGCAGTATTTT.

With respect to this clonotype: A much larger clone is a single base away; this may be a read error. The chain joins TRBV7-2 to TRBJ2-1, with D maybe TRBD1 (6 bases). CDR3 length equals 15 residues. V was cut by 5 bases and J by 6 bases, with 17 bases left in between. Germline CDR1 reads SGHTA; CDR2 reads FQGNSA. CDR3 sequence: CASSATADSCNEQFF. The CDR3 DNA is TGTGCCAGCAGCGCAACGGCGGACAGCTGCAATGAGCAGTTCTTC.

On this clonotype: A read error likely explains this, since a far larger clone differs by one base. The chain combines TRBV6-5 with TRBJ2-5, with D possibly being TRBD2 (6 bases). The length of the CDR3 is 16 residues. Germline V lookup: CDR1 MNHEY, CDR2 SVGAGI. Here the CDR3 reads CASSYEGLGVYNEQLF. The CDR3 nucleotides read TGTGCCAGCAGTTACGAGGGACTCGGGGTGTACAATGAGCAGCTCTTC.

This clonotype appeared many times. The V gene is TRBV5-1, the J gene TRBJ2-1; TRBD1 aligns across 7 bases. Germline V CDR1 and CDR2: SGHRS, YFSETQ. V gave up 4 bases and J gave up 5 bases; unmatched junction bases: 12. The CDR3 sequence is 16 residues long. The CDR3 coding sequence is TGCGCCAGCAGCGGGACAGAAGCTTTGGGGGACAATGAGCAGTTCTTC. It yields the protein CASSGTEALGDNEQFF. Filled out from reference TRBV5-1 and TRBJ2-1, the complete variable domain reads KAGVTQTPRYLIKTRGQQVTLSCSPISGHRSVSWYQQTPGQGLQFLFEYFSETQRNKGNFPGRFSGRQFSNSRSEMNVSTLELGDSALYLCASSGTEALGDNEQFFGPGTRLTVL.